The following is a TCR beta chain sequence with its context. The data belong to a study of T cell responses to AZD1222 COVID-19 vaccine. The data were produced by immunoSEQ multiplex PCR, yet TCRdb's version contains in-frame clones alone and is incomplete. The sample contains roughly 90,000 clones, about 86% of which appear only once. Trimming removed 0 bases at V and 0 bases at J, with 9 bases between. This CDR3 is built from 16 residues. Germline V gives CDR1 MNHEY, CDR2 SVGAGI. This rearrangement joins TRBV6-5 to TRBJ2-4, with unresolved D. The source of this sequence is an adult in good health. The material was peripheral blood, obtained on day 0 of AZD1222 vaccination. CDR3 residues: CASSYSPQGAKNIQYF. The CDR3, as DNA: TGTGCCAGCAGTTACTCGCCACAAGGAGCCAAAAACATTCAGTACTTC.